Listed below are T cell receptor beta chains from one sample, sequenced in a study of T cell repertoires in cytomegalovirus infection. TCRdb itself ran the reads through MiXCR, one entry per CDR3 protein. This table has about 740,000 distinct CDR3 sequences, roughly 36% appearing once. What was sequenced was PBMCs. The receptor source for this set is a human donor in good health (CMV status not recorded). Some clones in this sample may be carry-over from other donors' samples. Both conserved end residues are part of each CDR3. The order of the fields is clone size, V gene, J gene, D gene, CDR3 protein, CDR3 DNA. D genes are given only for firm matches. The listing skips clone size in some rows; elsewhere it reads once, few, many or a size class.

NA	TRBV5-1	TRBJ2-1	TRBD2	CASSRTSGRAGEQFF	TGCGCCAGCAGCCGGACTAGCGGGAGGGCTGGTGAGCAGTTCTTC
NA	TRBV6-2/TRBV6-3	TRBJ2-5	TRBD2	CASSYSQREVGETQYF	TGTGCCAGCAGTTACTCGCAGCGGGAGGTGGGAGAGACCCAGTACTTC
many	TRBV7-2	TRBJ2-7	TRBD2	CASSLASGRDEQYF	TGTGCCAGCAGCTTGGCCAGCGGGAGGGACGAGCAGTACTTC
few	TRBV7-9	TRBJ2-3	TRBD2	CASSPPGTSLDTQYF	TGTGCCAGCAGCCCCCCCGGGACTAGCTTAGATACGCAGTATTTT
few	TRBV7-9	TRBJ1-1	NA	CASSLGQTENTEAFF	TGTGCCAGCAGCTTAGGACAGACTGAGAACACTGAAGCTTTCTTT
many	TRBV7-9	TRBJ2-2	NA	CASSPKTVAGTGELFF	TGTGCCAGCAGCCCGAAGACGGTCGCGGGCACCGGGGAGCTGTTTTTT
few	TRBV7-9	TRBJ1-1	NA	CASWGRGEEAFF	TGTGCCAGCTGGGGGCGGGGAGAAGAAGCTTTCTTT
few	TRBV6-5	TRBJ1-2	NA	CASSYRENYGYTF	TGTGCCAGCAGTTATAGGGAAAACTATGGCTACACCTTC
once	TRBV12-3/TRBV12-4	TRBJ2-6	TRBD1	CASSIQGGANVLTF	TGTGCCAGCAGTATACAGGGGGGGGCCAACGTCCTGACTTTC
NA	TRBV6-6	TRBJ1-6	NA	CASGTDGALHF	TGTGCCAGCGGGACCGACGGGGCCCTCCACTTT
few	TRBV7-9	TRBJ2-7	NA	CASSLPGTGEQYF	TGTGCCAGCAGCTTACCCGGCACTGGCGAGCAGTACTTC
few	TRBV29-1	TRBJ2-3	TRBD2	CSAAGGITDTQYF	TGCAGCGCCGCGGGAGGGATCACAGATACGCAGTATTTT
NA	TRBV7-2	TRBJ1-2	NA	CASGQGANYGYTF	TGTGCCAGCGGGCAGGGAGCTAACTATGGCTACACCTTC
NA	TRBV7-8	TRBJ2-7	NA	CASSSSSGSYEQYF	TGTGCCAGCAGCTCTTCCAGTGGGTCCTACGAGCAGTACTTC
many	TRBV12-3/TRBV12-4	TRBJ1-2	NA	CASSLTPGYTF	TGTGCCAGCAGTCTGACCCCCGGCTACACCTTC
few	TRBV12-3/TRBV12-4	TRBJ2-1	NA	CASGGGAATYNEQFF	TGTGCCAGTGGGGGAGGAGCTGCGACCTACAATGAGCAGTTCTTC
NA	TRBV2	TRBJ2-3	NA	CASIPRERPDTQYF	TGTGCCAGCATCCCTCGGGAGCGCCCAGATACGCAGTATTTT